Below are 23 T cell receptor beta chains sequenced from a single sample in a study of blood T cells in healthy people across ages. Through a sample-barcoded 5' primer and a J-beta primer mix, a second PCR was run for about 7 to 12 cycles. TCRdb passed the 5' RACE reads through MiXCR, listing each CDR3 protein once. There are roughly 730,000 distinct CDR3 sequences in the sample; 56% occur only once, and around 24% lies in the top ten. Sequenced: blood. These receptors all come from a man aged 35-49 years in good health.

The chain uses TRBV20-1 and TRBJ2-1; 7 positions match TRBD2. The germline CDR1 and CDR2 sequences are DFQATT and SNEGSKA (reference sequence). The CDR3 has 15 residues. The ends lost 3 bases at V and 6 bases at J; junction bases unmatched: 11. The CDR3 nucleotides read TGCAGTGCTAGGAGGATGAGCGGGACTGGCAATGAGCAGTTCTTC. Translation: CSARRMSGTGNEQFF.

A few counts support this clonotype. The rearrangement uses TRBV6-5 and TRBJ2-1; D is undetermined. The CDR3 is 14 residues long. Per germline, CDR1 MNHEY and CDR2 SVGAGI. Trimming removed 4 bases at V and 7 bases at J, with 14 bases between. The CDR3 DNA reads TGTGCCAGCAGTTTCGTCCCTAATTGGAATGAGCAGTTCTTC. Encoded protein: CASSFVPNWNEQFF.

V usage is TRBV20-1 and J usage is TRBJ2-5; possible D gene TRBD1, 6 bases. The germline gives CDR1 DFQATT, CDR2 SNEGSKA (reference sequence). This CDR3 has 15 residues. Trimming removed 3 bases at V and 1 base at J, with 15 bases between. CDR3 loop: CSASPTGLRQETQYF. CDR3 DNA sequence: TGCAGTGCTAGTCCAACAGGGCTACGCCAAGAGACCCAGTACTTC.

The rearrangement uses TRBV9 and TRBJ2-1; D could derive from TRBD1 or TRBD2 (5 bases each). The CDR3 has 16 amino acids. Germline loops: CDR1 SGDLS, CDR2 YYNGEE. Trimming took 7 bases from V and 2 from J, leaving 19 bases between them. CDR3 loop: CASGAPEGFAYNEQFF. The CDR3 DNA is TGTGCCAGCGGGGCCCCTGAGGGGTTTGCCTACAATGAGCAGTTCTTC.

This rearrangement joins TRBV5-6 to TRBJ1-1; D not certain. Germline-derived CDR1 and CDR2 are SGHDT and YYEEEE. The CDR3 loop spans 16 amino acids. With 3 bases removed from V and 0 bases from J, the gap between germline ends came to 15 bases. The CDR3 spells CASSSWTGSMNTEAFF. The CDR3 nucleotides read TGTGCCAGCAGCTCCTGGACGGGCTCCATGAACACTGAAGCTTTCTTT. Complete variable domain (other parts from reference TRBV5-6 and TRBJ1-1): DAGVTQSPTHLIKTRGQQVTLRCSPKSGHDTVSWYQQALGQGPQFIFQYYEEEERQRGNFPDRFSGHQFPNYSSELNVNALLLGDSALYLCASSSWTGSMNTEAFFGQGTRLTVV.

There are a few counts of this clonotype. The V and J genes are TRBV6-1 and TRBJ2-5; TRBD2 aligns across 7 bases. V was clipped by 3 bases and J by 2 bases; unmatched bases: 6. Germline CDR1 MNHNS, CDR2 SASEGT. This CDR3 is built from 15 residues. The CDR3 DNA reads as TGTGCCAGCAGTGACATCGGGCGGGGGCAAGAGACCCAGTACTTC. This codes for CASSDIGRGQETQYF.

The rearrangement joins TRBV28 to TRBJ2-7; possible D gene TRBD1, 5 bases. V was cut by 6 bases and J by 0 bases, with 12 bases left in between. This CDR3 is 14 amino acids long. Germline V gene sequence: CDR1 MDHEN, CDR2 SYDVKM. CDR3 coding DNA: TGTGCCAGCAGACCAGACAGTTTCTCCTACGAGCAGTACTTC. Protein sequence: CASRPDSFSYEQYF.

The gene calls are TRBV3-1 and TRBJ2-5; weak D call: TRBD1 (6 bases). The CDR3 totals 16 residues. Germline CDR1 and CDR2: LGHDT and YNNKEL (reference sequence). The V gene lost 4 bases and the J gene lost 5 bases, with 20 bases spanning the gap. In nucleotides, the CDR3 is TGTGCCAGCAGCCGTGCCCCGGGACAAGGATGGGAGACCCAGTACTTC. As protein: CASSRAPGQGWETQYF.

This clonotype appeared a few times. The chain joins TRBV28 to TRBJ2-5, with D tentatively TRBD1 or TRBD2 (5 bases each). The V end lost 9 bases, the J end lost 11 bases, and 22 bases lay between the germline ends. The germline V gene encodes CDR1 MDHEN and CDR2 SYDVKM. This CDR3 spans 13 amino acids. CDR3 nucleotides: TGTGCCAGTTCCGGGACGAACCTCGGGGAGCAGTACTTC. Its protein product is CASSGTNLGEQYF.

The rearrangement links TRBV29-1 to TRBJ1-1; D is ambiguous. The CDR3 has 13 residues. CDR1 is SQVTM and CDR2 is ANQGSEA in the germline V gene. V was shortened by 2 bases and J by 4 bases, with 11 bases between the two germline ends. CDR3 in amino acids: CSVERAESTEAFF. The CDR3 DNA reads TGCAGCGTTGAAAGGGCAGAGAGCACTGAAGCTTTCTTT.

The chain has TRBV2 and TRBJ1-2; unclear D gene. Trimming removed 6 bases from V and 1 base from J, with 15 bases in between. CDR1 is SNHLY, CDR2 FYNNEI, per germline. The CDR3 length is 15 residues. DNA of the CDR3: TGTGCCAGCAGACCGCTGCCGGGGTTTAACTATGGCTACACCTTC. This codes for CASRPLPGFNYGYTF.

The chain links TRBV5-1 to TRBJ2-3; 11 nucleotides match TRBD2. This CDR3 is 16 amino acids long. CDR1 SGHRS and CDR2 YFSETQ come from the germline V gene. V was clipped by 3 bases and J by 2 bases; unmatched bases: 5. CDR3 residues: CASSSLAGGATDTQYF. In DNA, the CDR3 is TGCGCCAGCAGCTCTCTAGCGGGGGGAGCCACAGATACGCAGTATTTT.

This chain's CDR3 is CASGLVGLPRFHQETQYF. The CDR3 coding sequence is TGTGCTAGTGGTTTGGTAGGGCTGCCGCGCTTCCATCAAGAGACCCAGTACTTC. The rearrangement uses TRBV12-5 and TRBJ2-5; no definite D call. V gave up 0 bases and J gave up 2 bases, with 19 bases separating them. Looked up from germline, CDR1 is LGHNT and CDR2 is FRNRAP. CDR3 length: 18 residues.

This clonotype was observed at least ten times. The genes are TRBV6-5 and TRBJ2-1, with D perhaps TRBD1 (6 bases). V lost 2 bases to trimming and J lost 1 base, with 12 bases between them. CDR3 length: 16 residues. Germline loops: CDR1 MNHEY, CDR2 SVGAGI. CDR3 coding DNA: TGTGCCAGCAGTTACCTACGAGGGGGATCCTACAATGAGCAGTTCTTC. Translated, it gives CASSYLRGGSYNEQFF.

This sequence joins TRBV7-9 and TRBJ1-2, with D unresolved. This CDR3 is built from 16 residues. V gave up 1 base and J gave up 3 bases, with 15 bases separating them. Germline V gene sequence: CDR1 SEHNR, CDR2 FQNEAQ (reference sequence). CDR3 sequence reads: CASSLGGIGFHYGYTF. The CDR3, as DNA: TGTGCCAGCAGCTTAGGCGGGATCGGCTTCCACTATGGCTACACCTTC.

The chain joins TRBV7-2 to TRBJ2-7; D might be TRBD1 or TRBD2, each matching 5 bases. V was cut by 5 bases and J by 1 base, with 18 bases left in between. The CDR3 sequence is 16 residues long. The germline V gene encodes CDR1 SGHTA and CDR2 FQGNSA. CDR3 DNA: TGTGCCAGCAGCCGCTCCGCCGGGACCCCATCCTACGAGCAGTACTTC. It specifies CASSRSAGTPSYEQYF.

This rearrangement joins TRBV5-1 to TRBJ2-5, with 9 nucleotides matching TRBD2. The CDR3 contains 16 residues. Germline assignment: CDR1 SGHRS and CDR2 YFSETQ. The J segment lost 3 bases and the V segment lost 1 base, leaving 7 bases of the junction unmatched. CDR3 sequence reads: CASSLLAGGPEETQYF. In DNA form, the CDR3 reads TGCGCCAGCAGCTTGTTGGCGGGAGGGCCGGAAGAGACCCAGTACTTC.

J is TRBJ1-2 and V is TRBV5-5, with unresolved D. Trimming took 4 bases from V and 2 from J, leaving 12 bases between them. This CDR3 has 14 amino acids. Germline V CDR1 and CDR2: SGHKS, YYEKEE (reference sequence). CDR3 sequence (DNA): TGTGCCAGCAGCCCTAGCGGCAACAACTATGGCTACACCTTC. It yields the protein CASSPSGNNYGYTF. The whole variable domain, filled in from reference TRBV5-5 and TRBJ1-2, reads DAGVTQSPTHLIKTRGQQVTLRCSPISGHKSVSWYQQVLGQGPQFIFQYYEKEERGRGNFPDRFSARQFPNYSSELNVNALLLGDSALYLCASSPSGNNYGYTFGSGTRLTVV.

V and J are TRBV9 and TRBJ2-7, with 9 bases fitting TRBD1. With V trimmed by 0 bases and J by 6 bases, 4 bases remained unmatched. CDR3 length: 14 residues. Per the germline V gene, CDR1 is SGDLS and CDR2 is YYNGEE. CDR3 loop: CASSVGDRVGEQYF. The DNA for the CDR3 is TGTGCCAGCAGCGTAGGGGACAGGGTCGGCGAGCAGTACTTC.

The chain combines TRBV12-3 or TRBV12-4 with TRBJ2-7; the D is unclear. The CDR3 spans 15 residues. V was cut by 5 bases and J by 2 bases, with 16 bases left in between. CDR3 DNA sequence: TGTGCCAGCAGTCCAAATTTAGGTGGCACCTACGAGCAGTACTTC. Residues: CASSPNLGGTYEQYF.

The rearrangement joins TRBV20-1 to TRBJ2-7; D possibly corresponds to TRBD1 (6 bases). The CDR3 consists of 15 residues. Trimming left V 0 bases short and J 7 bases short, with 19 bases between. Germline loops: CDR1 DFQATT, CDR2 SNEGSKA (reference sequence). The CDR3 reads CSARDAQGPYNEQYF. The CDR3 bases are TGCAGTGCTAGAGATGCGCAGGGGCCATACAATGAGCAGTACTTC.

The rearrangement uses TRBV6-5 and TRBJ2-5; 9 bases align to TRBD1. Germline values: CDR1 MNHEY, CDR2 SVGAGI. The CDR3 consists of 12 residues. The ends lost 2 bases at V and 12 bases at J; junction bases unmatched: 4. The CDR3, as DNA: TGTGCCAGCAGTTACCGGACAGGGGACGAGTACTTC. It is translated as CASSYRTGDEYF.

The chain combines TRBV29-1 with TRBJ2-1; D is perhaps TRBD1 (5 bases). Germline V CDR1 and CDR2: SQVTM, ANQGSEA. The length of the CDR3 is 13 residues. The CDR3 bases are TGCACCATCGACAGTGTCGACTACAATGAGCAGTTCTTC. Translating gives CTIDSVDYNEQFF.